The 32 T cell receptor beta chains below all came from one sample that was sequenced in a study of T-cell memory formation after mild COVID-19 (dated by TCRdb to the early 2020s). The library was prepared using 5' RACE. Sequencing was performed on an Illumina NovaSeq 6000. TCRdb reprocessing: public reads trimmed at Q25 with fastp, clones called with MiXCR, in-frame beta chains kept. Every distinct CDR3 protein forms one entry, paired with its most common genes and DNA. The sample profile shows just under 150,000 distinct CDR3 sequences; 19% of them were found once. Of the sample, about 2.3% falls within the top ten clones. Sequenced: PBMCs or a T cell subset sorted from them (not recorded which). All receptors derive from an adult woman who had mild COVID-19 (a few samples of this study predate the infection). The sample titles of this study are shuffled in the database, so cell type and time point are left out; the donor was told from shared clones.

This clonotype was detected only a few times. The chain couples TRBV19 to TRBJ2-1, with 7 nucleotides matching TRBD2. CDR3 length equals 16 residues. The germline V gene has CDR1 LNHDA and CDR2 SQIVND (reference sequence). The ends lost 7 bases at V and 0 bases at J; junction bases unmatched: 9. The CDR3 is CASKRREGYSYNEQFF. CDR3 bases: TGTGCCAGTAAACGTAGGGAGGGTTACTCCTACAATGAGCAGTTCTTC.

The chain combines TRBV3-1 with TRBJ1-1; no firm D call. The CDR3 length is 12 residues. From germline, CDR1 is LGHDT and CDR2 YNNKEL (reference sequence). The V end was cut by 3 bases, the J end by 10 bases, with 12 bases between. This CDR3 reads CASSHRGRGAFF. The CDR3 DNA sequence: TGTGCCAGCAGCCACCGCGGCCGGGGAGCTTTCTTT.

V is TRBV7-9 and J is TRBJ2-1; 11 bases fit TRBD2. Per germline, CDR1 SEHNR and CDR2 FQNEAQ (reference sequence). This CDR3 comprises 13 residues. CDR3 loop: CATGTSGYNEQFF. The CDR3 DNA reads TGTGCTACCGGGACTAGCGGTTACAATGAGCAGTTCTTC.

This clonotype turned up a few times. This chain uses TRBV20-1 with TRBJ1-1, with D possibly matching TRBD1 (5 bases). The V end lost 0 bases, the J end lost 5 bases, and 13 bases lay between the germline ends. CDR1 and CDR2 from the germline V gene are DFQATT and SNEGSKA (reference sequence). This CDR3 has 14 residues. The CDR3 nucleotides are TGCAGTGCTAGAGAACAACAGGTGGGGACTGAAGCTTTCTTT. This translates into CSAREQQVGTEAFF.

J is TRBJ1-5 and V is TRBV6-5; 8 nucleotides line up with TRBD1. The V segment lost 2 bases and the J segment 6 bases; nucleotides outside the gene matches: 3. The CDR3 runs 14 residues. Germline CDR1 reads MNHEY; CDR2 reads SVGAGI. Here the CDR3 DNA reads TGTGCCAGCAGTTACACTGGACAGGGTCAGCCCCAGCATTTT. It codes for CASSYTGQGQPQHF.

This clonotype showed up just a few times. The CDR3 region has the DNA TGTGCCAGCAGCCCTAGTTATTCCGGGGAGCTGTTTTTT. It encodes CASSPSYSGELFF. The chain joins TRBV7-3 to TRBJ2-2; D is uncertain. Germline V CDR1 and CDR2: SGHTA, FQGTGA. The ends were cut back, 5 bases at V and 6 bases at J, with 10 bases in the middle. CDR3 size: 13 residues. Drawing the rest from reference TRBV7-3 and TRBJ2-2, the complete variable domain is GAGVSQTPSNKVTEKGKYVELRCDPISGHTALYWYRQSLGQGPEFLIYFQGTGAADDSGLPNDRFFAVRPEGSVSTLKIQRTERGDSAVYLCASSPSYSGELFFGEGSRLTVL.

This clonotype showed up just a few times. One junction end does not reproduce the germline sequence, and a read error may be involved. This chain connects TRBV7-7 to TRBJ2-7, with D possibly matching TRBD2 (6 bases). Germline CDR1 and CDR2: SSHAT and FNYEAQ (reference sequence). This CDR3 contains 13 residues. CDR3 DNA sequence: TGTGCTAGCAGCCGGGAGCGTTGGAGCGAGCAGTACTTC. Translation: CASSRERWSEQYF.

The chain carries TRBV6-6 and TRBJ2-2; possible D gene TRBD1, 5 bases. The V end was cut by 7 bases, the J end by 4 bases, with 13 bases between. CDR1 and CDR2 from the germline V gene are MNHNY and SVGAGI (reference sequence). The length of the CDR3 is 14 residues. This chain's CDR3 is CASIRTPSTGELFF. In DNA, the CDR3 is TGTGCCAGCATTCGGACACCGTCCACCGGGGAGCTGTTTTTT.

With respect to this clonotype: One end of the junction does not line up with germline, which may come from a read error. CDR3 amino acids: CASSFRGQNTGELFF. DNA for the CDR3: TGTGCCAGCAGTTTCAGGGGGCAGAACACTGGGGAGCTGTTTTTT. The chain couples TRBV12-3 or TRBV12-4 to TRBJ2-2, with 8 nucleotides matching TRBD1. CDR3 size: 15 residues.

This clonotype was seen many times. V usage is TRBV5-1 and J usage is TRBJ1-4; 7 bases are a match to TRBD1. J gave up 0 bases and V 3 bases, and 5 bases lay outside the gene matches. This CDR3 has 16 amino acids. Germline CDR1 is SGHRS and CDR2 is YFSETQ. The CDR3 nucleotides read TGCGCCAGCAGCTCAAACAGGGGTCCAACTAATGAAAAACTGTTTTTT. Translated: CASSSNRGPTNEKLFF.

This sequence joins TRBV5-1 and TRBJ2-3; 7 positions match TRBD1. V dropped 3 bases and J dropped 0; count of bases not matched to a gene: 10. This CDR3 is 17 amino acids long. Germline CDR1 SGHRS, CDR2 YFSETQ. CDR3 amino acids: CASSSRQGQTSTDTQYF. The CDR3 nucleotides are TGCGCCAGCAGCTCCCGACAGGGCCAAACTAGCACAGATACGCAGTATTTT.

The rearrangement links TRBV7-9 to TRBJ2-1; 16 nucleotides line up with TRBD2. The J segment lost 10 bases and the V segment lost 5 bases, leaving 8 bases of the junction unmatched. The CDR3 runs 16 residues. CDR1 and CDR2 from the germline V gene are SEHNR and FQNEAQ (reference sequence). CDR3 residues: CASSMPGLAGGLEQFF. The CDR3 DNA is TGTGCCAGCAGCATGCCGGGACTAGCGGGGGGGCTGGAGCAGTTCTTC.

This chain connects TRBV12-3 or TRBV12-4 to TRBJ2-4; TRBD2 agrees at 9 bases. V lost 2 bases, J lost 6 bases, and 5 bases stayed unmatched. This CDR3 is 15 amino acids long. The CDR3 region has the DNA TGTGCCAGCAGTTTATCGGCGGGAGGGGGAAACATTCAGTACTTC. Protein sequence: CASSLSAGGGNIQYF.

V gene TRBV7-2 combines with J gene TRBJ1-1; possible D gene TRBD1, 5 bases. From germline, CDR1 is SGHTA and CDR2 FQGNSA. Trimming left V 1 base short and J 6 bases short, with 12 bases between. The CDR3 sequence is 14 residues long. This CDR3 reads CASSLVGGPAEAFF. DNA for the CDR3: TGTGCCAGCAGCTTAGTCGGGGGACCCGCTGAAGCTTTCTTT.

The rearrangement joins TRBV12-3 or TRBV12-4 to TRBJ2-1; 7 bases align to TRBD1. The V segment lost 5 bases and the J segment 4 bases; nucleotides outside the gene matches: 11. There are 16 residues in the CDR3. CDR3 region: CASSRTGVRVYNEQFF. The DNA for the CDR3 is TGTGCCAGCAGTCGAACAGGGGTTAGGGTATACAATGAGCAGTTCTTC.

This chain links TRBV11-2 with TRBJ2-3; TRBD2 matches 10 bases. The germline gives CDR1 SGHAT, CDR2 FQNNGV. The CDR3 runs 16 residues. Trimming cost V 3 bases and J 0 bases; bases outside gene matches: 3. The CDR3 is CASSLGLALSTDTQYF. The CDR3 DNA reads TGTGCCAGCAGCTTGGGACTAGCGCTAAGCACAGATACGCAGTATTTT.

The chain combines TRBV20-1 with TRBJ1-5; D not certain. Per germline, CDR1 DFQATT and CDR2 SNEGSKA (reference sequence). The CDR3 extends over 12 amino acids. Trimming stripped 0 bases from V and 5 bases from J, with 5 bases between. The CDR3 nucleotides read TGCAGTGCTAGAGAGGGAGATCAGCCCCAGCATTTT. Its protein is CSAREGDQPQHF.

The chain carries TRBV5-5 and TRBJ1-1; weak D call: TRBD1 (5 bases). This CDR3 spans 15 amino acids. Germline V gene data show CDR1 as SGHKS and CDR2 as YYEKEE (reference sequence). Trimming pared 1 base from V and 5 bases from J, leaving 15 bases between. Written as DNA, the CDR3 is TGTGCCAGCAGCTTGTCTCTCGGGGGAGGGACTGAAGCTTTCTTT. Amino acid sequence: CASSLSLGGGTEAFF.

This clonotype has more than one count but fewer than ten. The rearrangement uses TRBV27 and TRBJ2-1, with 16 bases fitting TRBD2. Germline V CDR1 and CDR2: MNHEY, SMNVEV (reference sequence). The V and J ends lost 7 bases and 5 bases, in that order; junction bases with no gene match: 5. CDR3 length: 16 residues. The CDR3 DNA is TGTGCCAGCACCCCGGGACTAGCGGGGGGGGACAATGAGCAGTTCTTC. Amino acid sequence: CASTPGLAGGDNEQFF.

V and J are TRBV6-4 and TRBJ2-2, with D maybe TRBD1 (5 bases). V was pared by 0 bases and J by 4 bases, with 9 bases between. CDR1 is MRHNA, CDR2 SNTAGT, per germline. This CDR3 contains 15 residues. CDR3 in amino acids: CASSDSAGLTGELFF. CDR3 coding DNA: TGTGCCAGCAGTGACTCCGCAGGGCTCACCGGGGAGCTGTTTTTT.

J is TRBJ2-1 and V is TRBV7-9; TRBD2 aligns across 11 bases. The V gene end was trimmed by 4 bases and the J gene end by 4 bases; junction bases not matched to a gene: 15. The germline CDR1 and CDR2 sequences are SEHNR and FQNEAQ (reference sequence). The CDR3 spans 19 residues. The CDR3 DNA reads TGTGCCAGCAGCTCCGCGGGGTTAGCGGGGGGGCTCCCTTACAATGAGCAGTTCTTC. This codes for CASSSAGLAGGLPYNEQFF.

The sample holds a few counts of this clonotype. For the CDR3, the DNA is TGCGCCAGCAGCTCAGACTCTGAAGCTTTCTTT. It specifies CASSSDSEAFF. The chain uses TRBV5-1 and TRBJ1-1; D is undetermined. Trimming pared 3 bases from V and 6 bases from J, leaving 6 bases between. Germline CDR1 and CDR2: SGHRS and YFSETQ. This CDR3 comprises 11 residues.

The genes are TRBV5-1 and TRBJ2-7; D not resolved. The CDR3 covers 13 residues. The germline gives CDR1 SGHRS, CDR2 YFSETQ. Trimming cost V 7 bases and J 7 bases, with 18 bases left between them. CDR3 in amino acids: CASAPDTPQEQYF. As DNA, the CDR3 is TGCGCCAGCGCCCCCGACACGCCTCAAGAGCAGTACTTC.

CDR3 in amino acids: CASSLGDGMGFGYTF. For the CDR3, the DNA is TGCGCCAGCAGCTTGGGAGACGGGATGGGGTTCGGCTACACCTTC. This rearrangement joins TRBV5-1 to TRBJ1-2; D unclear. The CDR3 contains 15 residues. V lost 0 bases and J 8 bases, leaving 17 bases between the germline ends. Germline V gives CDR1 SGHRS, CDR2 YFSETQ.

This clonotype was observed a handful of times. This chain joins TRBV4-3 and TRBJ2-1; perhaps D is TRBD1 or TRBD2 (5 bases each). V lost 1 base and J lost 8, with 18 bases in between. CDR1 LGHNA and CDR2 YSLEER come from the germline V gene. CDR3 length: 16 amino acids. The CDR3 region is CASSQGGSHATHEQFF. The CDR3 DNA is TGCGCCAGCAGCCAAGGGGGGTCGCACGCTACGCATGAGCAGTTCTTC.

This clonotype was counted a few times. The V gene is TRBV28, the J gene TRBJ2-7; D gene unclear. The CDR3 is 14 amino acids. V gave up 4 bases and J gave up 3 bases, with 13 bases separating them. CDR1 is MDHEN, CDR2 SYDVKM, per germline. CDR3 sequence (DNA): TGTGCCAGCAGTTCCACTACAGACAACTACGAGCAGTACTTC. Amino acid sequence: CASSSTTDNYEQYF.

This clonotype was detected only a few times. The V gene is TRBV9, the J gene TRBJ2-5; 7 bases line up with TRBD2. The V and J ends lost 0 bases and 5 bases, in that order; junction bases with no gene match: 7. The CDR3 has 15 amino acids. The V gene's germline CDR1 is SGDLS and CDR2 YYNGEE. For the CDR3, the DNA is TGTGCCAGCAGCGTAGTGGGAGGGGAACGGGAGACCCAGTACTTC. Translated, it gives CASSVVGGERETQYF.

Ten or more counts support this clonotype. The CDR3 here is CSAKLDRAVSNEQFF. The CDR3 bases are TGCAGTGCTAAGTTAGACAGGGCTGTTTCGAATGAGCAGTTCTTC. The chain couples TRBV20-1 to TRBJ2-1, with 7 bases identical to TRBD1. CDR3 size: 15 residues. With 4 bases clipped from V and 7 bases from J, the junction kept 13 bases outside the gene matches. Germline CDR1 reads DFQATT; CDR2 reads SNEGSKA (reference sequence).

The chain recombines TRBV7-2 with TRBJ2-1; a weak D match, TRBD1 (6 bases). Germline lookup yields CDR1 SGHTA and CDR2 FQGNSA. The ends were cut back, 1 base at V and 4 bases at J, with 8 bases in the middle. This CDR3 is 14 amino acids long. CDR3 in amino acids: CASSLGGHYNEQFF. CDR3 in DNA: TGTGCCAGCAGCTTAGGGGGACATTACAATGAGCAGTTCTTC.

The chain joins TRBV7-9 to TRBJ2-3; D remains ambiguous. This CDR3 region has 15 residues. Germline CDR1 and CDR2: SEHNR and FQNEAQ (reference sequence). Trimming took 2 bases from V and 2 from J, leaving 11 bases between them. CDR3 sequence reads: CASSLLATTTDTQYF. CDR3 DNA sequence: TGTGCCAGCAGCTTATTAGCAACGACCACAGATACGCAGTATTTT.

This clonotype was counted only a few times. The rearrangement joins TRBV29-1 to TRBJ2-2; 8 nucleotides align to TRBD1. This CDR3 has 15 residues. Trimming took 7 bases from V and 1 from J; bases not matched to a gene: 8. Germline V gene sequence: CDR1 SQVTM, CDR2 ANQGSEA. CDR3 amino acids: CSGRPGTGNTGELFF. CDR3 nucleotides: TGCAGCGGCAGACCTGGGACAGGGAACACCGGGGAGCTGTTTTTT.

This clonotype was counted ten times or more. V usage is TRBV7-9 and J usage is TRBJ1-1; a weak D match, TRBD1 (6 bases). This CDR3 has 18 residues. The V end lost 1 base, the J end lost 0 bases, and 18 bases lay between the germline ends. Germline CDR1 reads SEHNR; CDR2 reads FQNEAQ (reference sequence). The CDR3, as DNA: TGTGCCAGCAGCTTAGGTTCGTTGTCAGGGGAAATGAACACTGAAGCTTTCTTT. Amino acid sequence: CASSLGSLSGEMNTEAFF.